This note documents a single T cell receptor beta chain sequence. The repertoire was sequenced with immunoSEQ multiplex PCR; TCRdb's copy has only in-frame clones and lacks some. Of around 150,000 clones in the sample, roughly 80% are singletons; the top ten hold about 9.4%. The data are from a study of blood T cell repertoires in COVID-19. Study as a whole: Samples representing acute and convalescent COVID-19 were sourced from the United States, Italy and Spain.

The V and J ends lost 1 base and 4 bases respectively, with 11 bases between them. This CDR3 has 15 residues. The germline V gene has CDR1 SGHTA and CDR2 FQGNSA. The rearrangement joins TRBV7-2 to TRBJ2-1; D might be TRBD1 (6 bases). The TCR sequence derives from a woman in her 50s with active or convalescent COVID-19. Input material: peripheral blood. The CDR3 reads CASSLEGQGYNEQFF. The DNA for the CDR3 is TGTGCCAGCAGCTTAGAGGGACAAGGGTACAATGAGCAGTTCTTC.